Listed below are T cell receptor beta chains from one sample, sequenced in a study of T cell responses to AZD1222 COVID-19 vaccine. Profiled with immunoSEQ multiplex PCR; TCRdb holds only in-frame clones, not every one. The sample lists about 90,000 clones, around nine tenths occurring once. The sample consisted of peripheral blood, taken on day 0 of AZD1222 vaccination. The receptors were gathered from an adult in good health. CDR3s leave out the opening cysteine and the closing phenylalanine or tryptophan. D genes are given only for firm matches.

j_call	v_call	d_call	cdr3_aa
TRBJ2-3	TRBV7-8	.	ASSLEAGGTDTQY
TRBJ1-1	TRBV7-2	.	ASSLQGGGTEAF
TRBJ2-2	TRBV27	TRBD1	ASTQTGLVTGELF
TRBJ2-1	TRBV6-1	TRBD2	ASSEPREGEYNEQF
TRBJ1-1	TRBV19	TRBD1	ASRVQGALRYTEAF
TRBJ2-1	TRBV11-3	TRBD1	ASSLGTGVVYEQF
TRBJ2-1	TRBV6-5	TRBD1	ASSRDRGSYNEQF
TRBJ1-2	TRBV5-1	TRBD1	ASSPGGDRNYGYT
TRBJ1-1	TRBV4-1	.	ASSFQVVNTEAF
TRBJ2-5	TRBV9	TRBD2	ASSVSPLLAGQETQY
TRBJ1-2	TRBV7-9	.	ASTLTQGNYGYT
TRBJ1-1	TRBV3-1/TRBV3-2	.	ASNLQGLNTEAF
TRBJ2-1	TRBV9	.	ASSYNGGQQF
TRBJ2-7	TRBV19	TRBD1	ASSRQGAGYEQY
TRBJ2-7	TRBV28	TRBD2	AGSLMGAGGGEQY
TRBJ1-5	TRBV28	.	ASSSPPGGLDQPQH
TRBJ1-1	TRBV5-4	.	ASSPHGGTEAF
TRBJ2-1	TRBV7-3	.	ASSLSSVYNEQF
TRBJ2-7	TRBV6-1	TRBD1	ASREGDRVH
TRBJ1-6	TRBV6-5	TRBD1	ASRGQGISPLH